Below, 5 T cell receptor beta chains from the same sample are listed, as sequenced in a study of molecular identifiers for immune sequencing clone quantification. TCRdb passed the PCR reads through MiXCR, listing each CDR3 protein once. This sample has hundreds of thousands of distinct CDR3 sequences, with about 20% found just once. The specimen sequenced was naive CD8+ T cells from blood, with Jurkat cell RNA spiked in. The subset is: FACS-sorted CD8+CD4-CCR7+CD45RA+ naive T cells. The receptors come from a human donor in good health. Some libraries in this study had Jurkat cell RNA spiked in.

The chain has TRBV7-8 and TRBJ2-1; 8 positions agree with TRBD1. Per the germline V gene, CDR1 is SGHVS and CDR2 is FQNEAQ. The junction had 10 bases not matched to a gene; V was cut back by 5 bases and J by 1 base. This CDR3 has 17 residues. CDR3 residues: CASSIRSGGQSYNEQFF. DNA for the CDR3: TGTGCCAGCAGCATCCGATCAGGGGGCCAGTCCTACAATGAGCAGTTCTTC.

The V call is TRBV5-8, the J call TRBJ1-5, with unresolved D. With 1 base removed from V and 7 bases from J, the gap between germline ends came to 12 bases. Per the germline V gene, CDR1 is SGHTS and CDR2 is YDEGEE. The CDR3 loop spans 14 amino acids. The CDR3, as DNA: TGTGCCAGCAGCTTGTGGGGATATGGGCAGCCCCAGCATTTT. Amino acids: CASSLWGYGQPQHF.

The chain couples TRBV20-1 to TRBJ2-1; D ambiguous. This CDR3 has 14 residues. Trimming took off 3 bases at V and 0 bases at J, with 9 bases between the two ends. Germline V lookup: CDR1 DFQATT, CDR2 SNEGSKA (reference sequence). The CDR3 coding sequence is TGCAGTGCTAGTCAGACGAGCTCCTACAATGAGCAGTTCTTC. Its translation is CSASQTSSYNEQFF.

At least ten counts were recorded for this clonotype. The rearrangement joins TRBV20-1 to TRBJ2-7, with 7 bases aligning to TRBD2. With 6 bases clipped from V and 3 bases from J, the junction kept 11 bases outside the gene matches. Germline CDR1 and CDR2: DFQATT and SNEGSKA (reference sequence). The CDR3 extends over 14 amino acids. The CDR3 DNA reads TGCAGTGCACCGAGGGAGGGGAGTGTCTACGAGCAGTACTTC. This sequence encodes CSAPREGSVYEQYF.

A word on this clonotype: A read error may explain this, as a much larger clone is one base away. V gene TRBV27 combines with J gene TRBJ1-5; D not resolved. The CDR3 is 13 amino acids. Germline loops: CDR1 MNHEY, CDR2 SMNVEV (reference sequence). The CDR3 DNA reads TGTGCCACCGCGGAGAGTGGCAATCAGCCCCAGCGTTTT. Protein sequence: CATAESGNQPQRF.